The clone carrying this TCR beta chain was seen a few times. Antigen specificity is unknown. The data originate from a study of response to subunit inactivated influenza vaccine. Broader study findings: Each seasonal flu vaccination may recruit only limited new T cells, authors suggested.

MiXCR was run by TCRdb on the RT-PCR reads, yielding one entry per CDR3 protein. The data hold 500,000 to 550,000 distinct CDR3 sequences, with approximately 7.8% observed a single time. Sequenced material: PBMCs from blood, taken about 24 months after vaccination. The sequence was obtained from a man aged 50-75 years who received an inactivated influenza vaccine.

In DNA form, the CDR3 reads TGTGCCATCAGTGACCCTCGGGACAGGGCGAGCTCCTACAATGAGCAGTTCTTC. This translates into CAISDPRDRASSYNEQFF. This chain joins TRBV10-3 and TRBJ2-1, with 9 nucleotides matching TRBD1. This CDR3 is built from 18 residues. CDR1 and CDR2 (germline): ENHRY, SYGVKD. With V trimmed by 3 bases and J by 0 bases, 9 bases remained unmatched.